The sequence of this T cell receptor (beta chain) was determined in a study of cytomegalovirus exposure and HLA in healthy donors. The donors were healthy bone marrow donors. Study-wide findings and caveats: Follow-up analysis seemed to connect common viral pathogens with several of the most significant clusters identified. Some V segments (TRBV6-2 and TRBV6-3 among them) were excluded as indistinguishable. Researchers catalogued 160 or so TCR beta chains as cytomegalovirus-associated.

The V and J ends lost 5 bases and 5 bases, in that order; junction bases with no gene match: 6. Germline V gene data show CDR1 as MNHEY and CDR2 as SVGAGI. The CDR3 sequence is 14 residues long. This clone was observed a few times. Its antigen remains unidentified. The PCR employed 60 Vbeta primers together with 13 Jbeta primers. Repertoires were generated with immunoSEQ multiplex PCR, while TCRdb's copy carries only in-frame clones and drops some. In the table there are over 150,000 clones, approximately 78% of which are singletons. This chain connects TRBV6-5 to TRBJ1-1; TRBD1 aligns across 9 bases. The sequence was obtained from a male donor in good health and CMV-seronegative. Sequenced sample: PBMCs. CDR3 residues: CASSKRTGDTEAFF. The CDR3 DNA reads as TGTGCCAGCAGTAAGCGGACAGGGGATACTGAAGCTTTCTTT.